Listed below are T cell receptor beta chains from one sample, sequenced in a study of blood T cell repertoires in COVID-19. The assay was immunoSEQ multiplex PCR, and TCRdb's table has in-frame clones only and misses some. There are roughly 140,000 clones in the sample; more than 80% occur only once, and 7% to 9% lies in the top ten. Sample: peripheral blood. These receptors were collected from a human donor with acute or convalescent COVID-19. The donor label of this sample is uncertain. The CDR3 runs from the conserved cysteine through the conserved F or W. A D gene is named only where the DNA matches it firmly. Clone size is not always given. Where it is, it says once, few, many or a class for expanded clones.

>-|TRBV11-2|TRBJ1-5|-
CASSLRADQPQHF
TGTGCCAGCAGCTTGCGGGCAGATCAGCCCCAGCATTTT
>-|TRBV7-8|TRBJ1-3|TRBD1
CASSLAREGASGNTIYF
TGTGCCAGCAGCTTAGCTCGCGAGGGGGCCTCTGGAAACACCATATATTTT
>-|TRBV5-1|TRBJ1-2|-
CASKEGPNYGYTF
TGCGCCAGCAAGGAGGGGCCTAACTATGGCTACACCTTC
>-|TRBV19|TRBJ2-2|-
CASSSDRGRNTGELFF
TGTGCCAGTAGTTCAGACCGAGGGAGGAACACCGGGGAGCTGTTTTTT
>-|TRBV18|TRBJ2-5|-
CASSVSLQETQYF
TGTGCCAGCTCAGTGTCCTTACAAGAGACCCAGTACTTC
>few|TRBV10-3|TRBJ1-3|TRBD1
CAISDPNRGGNTIYF
TGTGCCATCAGTGATCCCAACAGGGGCGGAAACACCATATATTTT
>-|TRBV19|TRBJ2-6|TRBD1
CASSIRQGASGANVLTF
TGTGCCAGTAGTATAAGACAGGGGGCGTCTGGGGCCAACGTCCTGACTTTC
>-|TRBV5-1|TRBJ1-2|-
CASSLAAEGYTF
TGCGCCAGCAGCTTGGCTGCGGAGGGCTACACCTTC
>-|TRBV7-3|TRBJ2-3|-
CASSTLQGPDTQYF
TGTGCCAGCAGCACTTTACAGGGCCCAGATACGCAGTATTTT
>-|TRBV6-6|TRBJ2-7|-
CASSYIAKGGEQYF
TGTGCCAGCAGTTACATAGCCAAGGGGGGGGAGCAGTACTTC
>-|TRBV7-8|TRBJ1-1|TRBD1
CASSTMDRVGAEAFF
TGTGCCAGCAGCACTATGGACAGGGTGGGCGCTGAAGCTTTCTTT
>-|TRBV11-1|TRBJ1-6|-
CASSATGKSPLHF
TGTGCCAGCAGCGCCACAGGGAAGTCACCCCTCCACTTT
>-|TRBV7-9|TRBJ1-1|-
CASSLEAGVAFF
TGTGCCAGCAGCTTAGAAGCGGGAGTAGCTTTCTTT
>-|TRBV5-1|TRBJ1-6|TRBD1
CASSILQGGVSPLHF
TGCGCCAGCAGCATCTTACAGGGGGGTGTGTCACCCCTCCACTTT
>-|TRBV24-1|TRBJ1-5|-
CATSPGTSISNQPQHF
TGTGCCACCAGCCCCGGGACATCCATTAGCAATCAGCCCCAGCATTTT
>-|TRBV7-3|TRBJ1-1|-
CASSLNRNTEAFF
TGTGCCAGCAGCTTAAACAGGAACACTGAAGCTTTCTTT
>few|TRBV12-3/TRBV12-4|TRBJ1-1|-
CASSAGRGTEAFF
TGTGCCAGCAGTGCCGGGAGGGGCACTGAAGCTTTCTTT
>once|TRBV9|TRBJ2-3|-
CASSFWTGGSDTQYF
TGTGCCAGCAGCTTCTGGACAGGAGGGTCAGATACGCAGTATTTT
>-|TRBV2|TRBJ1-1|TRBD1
CASSERDRVNTEAFF
TGTGCCAGCAGTGAAAGGGACAGGGTGAACACTGAAGCTTTCTTT
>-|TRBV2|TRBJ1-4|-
CASSAGNEKLFF
TGTGCCAGCAGTGCGGGAAATGAAAAACTGTTTTTT
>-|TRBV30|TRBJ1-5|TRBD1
CAWSIGTGYQPQHF
TGTGCCTGGAGCATAGGGACAGGGTATCAGCCCCAGCATTTT
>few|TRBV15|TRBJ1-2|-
CATSREGDYGYTF
TGTGCCACCAGCAGAGAGGGAGACTATGGCTACACCTTC
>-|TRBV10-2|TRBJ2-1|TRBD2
CASSLPSGGPNEQFF
TGCGCCAGCAGCCTTCCTAGCGGGGGTCCCAATGAGCAGTTCTTC
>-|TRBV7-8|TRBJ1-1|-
CASSRIMNTEAFF
TGTGCCAGCAGCCGAATAATGAACACTGAAGCTTTCTTT
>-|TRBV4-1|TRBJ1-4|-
CASSQGEGVGEKLFF
TGCGCCAGCAGCCAAGGGGAGGGTGTAGGTGAAAAACTGTTTTTT
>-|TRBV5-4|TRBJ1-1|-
CASSLGQVGNTEAFF
TGTGCCAGCAGCTTGGGACAGGTGGGGAACACTGAAGCTTTCTTT
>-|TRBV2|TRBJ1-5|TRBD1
CASRQGLGGNQPQHF
TGTGCCAGCAGACAGGGGCTTGGAGGCAATCAGCCCCAGCATTTT